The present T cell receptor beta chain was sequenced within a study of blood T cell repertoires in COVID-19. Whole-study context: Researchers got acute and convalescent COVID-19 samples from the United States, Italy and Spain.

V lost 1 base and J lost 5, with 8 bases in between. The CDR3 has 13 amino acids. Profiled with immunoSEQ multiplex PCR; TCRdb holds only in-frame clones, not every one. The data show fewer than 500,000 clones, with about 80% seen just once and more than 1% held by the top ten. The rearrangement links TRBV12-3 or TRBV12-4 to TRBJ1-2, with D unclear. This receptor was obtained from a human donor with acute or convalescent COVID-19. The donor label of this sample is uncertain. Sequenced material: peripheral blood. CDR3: CASSLGAGYGYTF. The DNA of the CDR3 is TGTGCCAGCAGTTTAGGTGCAGGTTATGGCTACACCTTC.